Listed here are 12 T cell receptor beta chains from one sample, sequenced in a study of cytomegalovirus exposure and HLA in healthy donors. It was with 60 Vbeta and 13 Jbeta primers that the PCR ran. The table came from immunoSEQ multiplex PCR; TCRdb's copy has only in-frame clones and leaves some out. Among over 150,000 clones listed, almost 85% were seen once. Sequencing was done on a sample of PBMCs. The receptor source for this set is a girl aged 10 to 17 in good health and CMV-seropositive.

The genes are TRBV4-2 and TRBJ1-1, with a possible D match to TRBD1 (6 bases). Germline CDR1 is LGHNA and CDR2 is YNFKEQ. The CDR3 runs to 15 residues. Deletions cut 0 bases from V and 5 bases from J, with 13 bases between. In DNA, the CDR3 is TGTGCCAGCAGCCAAGATCTAAGGGGGTATACTGAAGCTTTCTTT. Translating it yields CASSQDLRGYTEAFF.

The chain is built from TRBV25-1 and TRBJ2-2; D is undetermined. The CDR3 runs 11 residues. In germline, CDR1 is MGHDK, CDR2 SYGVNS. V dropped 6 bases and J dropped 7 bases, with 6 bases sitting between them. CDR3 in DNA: TGTGCCAGCAGGATCAGCGGGGAGCTGTTTTTT. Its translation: CASRISGELFF.

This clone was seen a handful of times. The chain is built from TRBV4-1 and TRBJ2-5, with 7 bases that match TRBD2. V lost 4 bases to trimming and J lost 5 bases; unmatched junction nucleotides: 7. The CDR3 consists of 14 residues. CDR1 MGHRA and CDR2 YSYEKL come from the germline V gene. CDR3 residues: CASSLTGGAETQYF. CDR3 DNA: TGCGCCAGCAGCCTGACGGGGGGTGCTGAGACCCAGTACTTC.

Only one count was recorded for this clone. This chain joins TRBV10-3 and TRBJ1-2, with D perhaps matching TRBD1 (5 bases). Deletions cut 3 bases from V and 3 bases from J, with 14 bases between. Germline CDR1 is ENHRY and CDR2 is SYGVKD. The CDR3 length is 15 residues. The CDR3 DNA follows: TGTGCCATCAGTGAAGGAACAGGTTTGGACTATGGCTACACCTTC. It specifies CAISEGTGLDYGYTF.

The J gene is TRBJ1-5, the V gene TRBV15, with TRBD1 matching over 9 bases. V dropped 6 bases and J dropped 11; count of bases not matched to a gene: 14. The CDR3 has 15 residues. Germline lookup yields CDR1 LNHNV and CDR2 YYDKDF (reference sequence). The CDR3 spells CATSLDRGRRLAQHF. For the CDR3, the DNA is TGTGCCACCAGTCTGGACAGGGGTCGCAGGTTGGCCCAGCATTTT. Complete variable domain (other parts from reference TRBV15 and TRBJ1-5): DAMVIQNPRYQVTQFGKPVTLSCSQTLNHNVMYWYQQKSSQAPKLLFHYYDKDFNNEADTPDNFQSRRPNTSFCFLDIRSPGLGDTAMYLCATSLDRGRRLAQHFGDGTRLSIL.

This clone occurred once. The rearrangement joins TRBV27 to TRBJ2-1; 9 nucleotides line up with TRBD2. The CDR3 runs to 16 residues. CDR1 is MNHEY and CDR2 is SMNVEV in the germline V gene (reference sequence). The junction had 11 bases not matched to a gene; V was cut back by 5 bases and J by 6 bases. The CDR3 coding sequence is TGTGCCAGCAGTCGTGGCGGGGGGGCCGGGATCAATGAGCAGTTCTTC. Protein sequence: CASSRGGGAGINEQFF.

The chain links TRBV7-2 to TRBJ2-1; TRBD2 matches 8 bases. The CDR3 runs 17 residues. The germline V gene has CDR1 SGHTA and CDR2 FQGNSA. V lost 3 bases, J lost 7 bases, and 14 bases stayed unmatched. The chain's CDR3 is CASSFNPRGGAGNEQFF. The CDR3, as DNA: TGTGCCAGCAGCTTTAACCCCCGGGGGGGCGCTGGGAATGAGCAGTTCTTC. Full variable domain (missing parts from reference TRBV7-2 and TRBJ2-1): GAGVSQSPSNKVTEKGKDVELRCDPISGHTALYWYRQSLGQGLEFLIYFQGNSAPDKSGLPSDRFSAERTGGSVSTLTIQRTQQEDSAVYLCASSFNPRGGAGNEQFFGPGTRLTVL.

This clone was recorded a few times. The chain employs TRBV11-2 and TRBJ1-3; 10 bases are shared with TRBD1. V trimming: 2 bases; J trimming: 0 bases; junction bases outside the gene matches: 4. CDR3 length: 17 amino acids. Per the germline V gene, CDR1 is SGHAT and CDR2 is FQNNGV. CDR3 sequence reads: CASSLRTGGPSGNTIYF. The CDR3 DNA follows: TGTGCCAGCAGCTTAAGGACAGGGGGTCCCTCTGGAAACACCATATATTTT.

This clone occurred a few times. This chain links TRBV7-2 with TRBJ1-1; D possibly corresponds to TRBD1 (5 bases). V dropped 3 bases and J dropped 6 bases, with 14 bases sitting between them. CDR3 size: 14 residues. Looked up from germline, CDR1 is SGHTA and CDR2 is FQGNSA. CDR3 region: CASSLIRGRAEAFF. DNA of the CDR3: TGTGCCAGCAGCTTGATTCGGGGGAGGGCTGAAGCTTTCTTT.

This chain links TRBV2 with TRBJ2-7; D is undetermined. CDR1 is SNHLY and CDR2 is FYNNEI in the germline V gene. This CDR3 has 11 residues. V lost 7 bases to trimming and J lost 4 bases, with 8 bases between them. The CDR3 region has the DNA TGTGCCAGCATAGAGGTTTACGAGCAGTACTTC. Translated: CASIEVYEQYF.

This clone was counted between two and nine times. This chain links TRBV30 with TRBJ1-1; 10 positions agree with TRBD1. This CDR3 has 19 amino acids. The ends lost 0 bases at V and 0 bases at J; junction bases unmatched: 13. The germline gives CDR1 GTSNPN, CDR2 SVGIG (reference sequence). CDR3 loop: CAWSVWGTGAYLMNTEAFF. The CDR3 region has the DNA TGTGCCTGGAGTGTTTGGGGGACAGGGGCGTATCTTATGAACACTGAAGCTTTCTTT. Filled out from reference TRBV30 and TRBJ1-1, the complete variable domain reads SQTIHQWPATLVQPVGSPLSLECTVEGTSNPNLYWYRQAAGRGLQLLFYSVGIGQISSEVPQNLSASRPQDRQFILSSKKLLLSDSGFYLCAWSVWGTGAYLMNTEAFFGQGTRLTVV.

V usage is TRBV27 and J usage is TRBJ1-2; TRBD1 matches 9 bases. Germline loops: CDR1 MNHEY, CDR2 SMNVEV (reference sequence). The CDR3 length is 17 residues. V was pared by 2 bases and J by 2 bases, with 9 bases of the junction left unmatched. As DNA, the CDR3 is TGTGCCAGCAGTTTAAGGAGGGACAGGGTTGGGAACTATGGCTACACCTTC. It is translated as CASSLRRDRVGNYGYTF.